This T cell receptor (beta chain) emerged from a study of spatial heterogeneity in lung cancer. V was shortened by 0 bases and J by 1 base, with 4 bases between the two germline ends. There are 14 residues in the CDR3. Germline V lookup: CDR1 LGHDT, CDR2 YNNKEL (reference sequence). TCRdb reprocessed the 5' RACE reads with MiXCR, giving one entry per CDR3 protein. The sample consists of 30,000 to 45,000 distinct CDR3 sequences, roughly 8% of them appearing once. This clonotype showed up many times. Time point described: sample taken at primary tumor resection. The chain links TRBV3-1 to TRBJ1-5; D is unclear. The source was PBMCs, collected at surgery. The TCR sequence derives from a male donor with early-stage non-small cell lung cancer. The CDR3 is CASSQDGSNQPQHF. In nucleotides, the CDR3 is TGTGCCAGCAGCCAAGACGGAAGCAATCAGCCCCAGCATTTT.